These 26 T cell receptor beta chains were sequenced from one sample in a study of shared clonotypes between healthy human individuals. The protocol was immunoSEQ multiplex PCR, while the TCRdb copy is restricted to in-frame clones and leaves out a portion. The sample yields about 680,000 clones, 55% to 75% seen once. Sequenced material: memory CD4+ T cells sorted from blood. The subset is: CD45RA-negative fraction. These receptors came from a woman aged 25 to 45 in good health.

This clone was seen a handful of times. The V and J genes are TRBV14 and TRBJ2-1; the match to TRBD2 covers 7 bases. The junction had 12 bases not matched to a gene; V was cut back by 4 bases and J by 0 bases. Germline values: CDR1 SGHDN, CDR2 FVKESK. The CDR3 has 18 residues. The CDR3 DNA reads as TGTGCCAGCAGCCCTCGTCGGCGGGAGCCCAGCTCCTACAATGAGCAGTTCTTC. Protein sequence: CASSPRRREPSSYNEQFF.

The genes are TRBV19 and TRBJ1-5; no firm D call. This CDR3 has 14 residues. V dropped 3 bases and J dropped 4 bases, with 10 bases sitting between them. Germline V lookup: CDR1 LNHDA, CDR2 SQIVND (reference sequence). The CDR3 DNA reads TGTGCCAGTAGTATTAGGTTATGGAATCAGCCCCAGCATTTT. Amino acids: CASSIRLWNQPQHF.

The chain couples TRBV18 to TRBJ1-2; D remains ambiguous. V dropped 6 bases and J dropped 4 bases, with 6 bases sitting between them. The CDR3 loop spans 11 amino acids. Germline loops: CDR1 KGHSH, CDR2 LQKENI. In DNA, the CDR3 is TGTGCCAGCTCGGGTAGCTATGGCTACACCTTC. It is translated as CASSGSYGYTF.

The CDR3 bases are TGTGCCATCAGTGAGACACTCGGTAGCGGCCAAGAGACCCAGTACTTC. Protein: CAISETLGSGQETQYF. This rearrangement joins TRBV10-3 to TRBJ2-5; maybe TRBD2 (6 bases). Germline CDR1 is ENHRY and CDR2 is SYGVKD. Deletions cut 2 bases from V and 1 base from J, with 14 bases between. The CDR3 is 16 residues long.

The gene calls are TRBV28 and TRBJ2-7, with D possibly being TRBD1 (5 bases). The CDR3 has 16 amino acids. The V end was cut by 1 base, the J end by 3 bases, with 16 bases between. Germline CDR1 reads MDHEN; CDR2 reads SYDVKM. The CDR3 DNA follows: TGTGCCAGCAGTTTATTGAGGACAACGAGGATCTACGAGCAGTACTTC. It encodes CASSLLRTTRIYEQYF.

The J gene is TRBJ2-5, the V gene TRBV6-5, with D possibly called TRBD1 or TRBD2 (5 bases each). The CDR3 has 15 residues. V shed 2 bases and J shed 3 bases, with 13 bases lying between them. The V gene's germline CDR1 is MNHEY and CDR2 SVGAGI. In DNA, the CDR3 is TGTGCCAGCAGTTACGTAGGGACCGGAAAAGAGACCCAGTACTTC. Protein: CASSYVGTGKETQYF.

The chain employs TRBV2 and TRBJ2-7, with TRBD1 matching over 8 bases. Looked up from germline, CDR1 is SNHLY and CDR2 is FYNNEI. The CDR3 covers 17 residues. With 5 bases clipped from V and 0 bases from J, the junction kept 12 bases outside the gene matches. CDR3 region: CASSQPRTGIFSYEQYF. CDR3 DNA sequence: TGTGCCAGCAGTCAACCCCGGACAGGGATTTTCTCCTACGAGCAGTACTTC.

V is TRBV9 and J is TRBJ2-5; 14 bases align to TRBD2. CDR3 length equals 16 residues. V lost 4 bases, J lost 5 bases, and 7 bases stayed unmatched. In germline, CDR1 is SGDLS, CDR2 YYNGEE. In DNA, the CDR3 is TGTGCCAGCAGCAGGGGACTAGCGGGAGTCCGGGAGACCCAGTACTTC. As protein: CASSRGLAGVRETQYF.

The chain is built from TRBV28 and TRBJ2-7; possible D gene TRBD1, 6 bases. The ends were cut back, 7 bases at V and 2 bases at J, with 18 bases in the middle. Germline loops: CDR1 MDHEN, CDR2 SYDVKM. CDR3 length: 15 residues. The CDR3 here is CASTTNNRVPYEQYF. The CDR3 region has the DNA TGTGCCAGCACCACGAATAACAGGGTTCCCTACGAGCAGTACTTC.

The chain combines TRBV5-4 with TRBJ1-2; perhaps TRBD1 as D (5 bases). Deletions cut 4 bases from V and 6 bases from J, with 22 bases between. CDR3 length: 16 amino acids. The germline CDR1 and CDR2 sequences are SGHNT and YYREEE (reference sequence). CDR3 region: CASSIGFGTQRDGYTF. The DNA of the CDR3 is TGTGCCAGCAGCATCGGGTTCGGGACTCAAAGGGATGGCTACACCTTC.

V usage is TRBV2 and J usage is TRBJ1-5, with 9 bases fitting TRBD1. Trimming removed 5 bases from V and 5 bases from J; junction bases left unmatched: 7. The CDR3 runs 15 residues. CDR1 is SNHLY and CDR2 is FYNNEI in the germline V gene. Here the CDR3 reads CASSSDRGGHQPQHF. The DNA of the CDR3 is TGTGCCAGCAGTTCCGACAGGGGGGGGCATCAGCCCCAGCATTTT. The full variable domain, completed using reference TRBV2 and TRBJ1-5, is EPEVTQTPSHQVTQMGQEVILRCVPISNHLYFYWYRQILGQKVEFLVSFYNNEISEKSEIFDDQFSVERPDGSNFTLKIRSTKLEDSAMYFCASSSDRGGHQPQHFGDGTRLSIL.

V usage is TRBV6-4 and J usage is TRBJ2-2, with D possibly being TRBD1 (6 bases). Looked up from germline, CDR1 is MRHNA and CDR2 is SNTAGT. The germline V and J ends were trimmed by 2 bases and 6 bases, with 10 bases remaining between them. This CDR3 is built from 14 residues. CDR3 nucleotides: TGTGCCAGCAGTGACGTCACAGGGTCCGGGGAGCTGTTTTTT. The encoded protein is CASSDVTGSGELFF.

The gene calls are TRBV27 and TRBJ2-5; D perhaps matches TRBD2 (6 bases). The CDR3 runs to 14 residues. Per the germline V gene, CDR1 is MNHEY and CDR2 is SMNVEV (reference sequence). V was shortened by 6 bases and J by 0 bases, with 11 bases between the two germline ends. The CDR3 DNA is TGTGCCAGCAGGAGAGCGGGTCACCAAGAGACCCAGTACTTC. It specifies CASRRAGHQETQYF.

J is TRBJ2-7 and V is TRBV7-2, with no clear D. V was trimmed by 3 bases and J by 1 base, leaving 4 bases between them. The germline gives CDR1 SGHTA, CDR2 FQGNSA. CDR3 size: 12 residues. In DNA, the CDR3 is TGTGCCAGCAGCTTTCAGTCCTACGAGCAGTACTTC. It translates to CASSFQSYEQYF. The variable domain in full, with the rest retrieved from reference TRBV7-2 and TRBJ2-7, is GAGVSQSPSNKVTEKGKDVELRCDPISGHTALYWYRQSLGQGLEFLIYFQGNSAPDKSGLPSDRFSAERTGGSVSTLTIQRTQQEDSAVYLCASSFQSYEQYFGPGTRLTVT.

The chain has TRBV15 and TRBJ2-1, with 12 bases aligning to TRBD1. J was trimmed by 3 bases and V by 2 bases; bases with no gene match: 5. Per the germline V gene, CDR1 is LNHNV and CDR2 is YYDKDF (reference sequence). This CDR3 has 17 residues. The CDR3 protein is CATSRTGTGGFYNEQFF. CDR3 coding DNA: TGTGCCACCAGCAGAACCGGGACAGGGGGCTTCTACAATGAGCAGTTCTTC.

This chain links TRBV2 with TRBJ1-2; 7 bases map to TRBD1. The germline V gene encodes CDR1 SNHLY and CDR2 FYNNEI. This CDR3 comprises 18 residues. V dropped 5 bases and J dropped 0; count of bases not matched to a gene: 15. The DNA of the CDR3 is TGTGCCAGCAGTTTCGGACAGGTCTTTACAAAAGCTAACTATGGCTACACCTTC. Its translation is CASSFGQVFTKANYGYTF.

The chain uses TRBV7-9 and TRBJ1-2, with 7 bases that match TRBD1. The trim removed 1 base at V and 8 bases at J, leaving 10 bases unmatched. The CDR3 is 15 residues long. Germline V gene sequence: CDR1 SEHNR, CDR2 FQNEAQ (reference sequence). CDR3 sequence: CASSLGQGGWEGYTF. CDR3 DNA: TGTGCCAGCAGCTTAGGACAGGGCGGATGGGAAGGCTACACCTTC.

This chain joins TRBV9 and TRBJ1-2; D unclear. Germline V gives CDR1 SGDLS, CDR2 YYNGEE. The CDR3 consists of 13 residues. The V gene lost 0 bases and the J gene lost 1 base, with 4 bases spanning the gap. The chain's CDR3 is CASSVAVNYGYTF. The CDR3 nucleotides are TGTGCCAGCAGCGTAGCCGTTAACTATGGCTACACCTTC.

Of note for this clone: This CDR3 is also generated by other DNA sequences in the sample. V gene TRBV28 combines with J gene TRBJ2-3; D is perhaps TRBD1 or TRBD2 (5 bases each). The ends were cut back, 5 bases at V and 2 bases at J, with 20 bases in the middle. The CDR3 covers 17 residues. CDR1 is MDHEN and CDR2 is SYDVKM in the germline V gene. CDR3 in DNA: TGTGCCAGCAGTCCACCCTCCGGGACGGCGTACACAGATACGCAGTATTTT. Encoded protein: CASSPPSGTAYTDTQYF.

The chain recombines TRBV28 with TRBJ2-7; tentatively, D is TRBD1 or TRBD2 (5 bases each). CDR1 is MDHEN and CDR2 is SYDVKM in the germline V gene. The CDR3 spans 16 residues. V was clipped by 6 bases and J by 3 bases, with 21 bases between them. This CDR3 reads CASSPTGTQGRYEQYF. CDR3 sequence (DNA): TGTGCCAGCAGCCCAACCGGGACCCAAGGCCGCTACGAGCAGTACTTC.

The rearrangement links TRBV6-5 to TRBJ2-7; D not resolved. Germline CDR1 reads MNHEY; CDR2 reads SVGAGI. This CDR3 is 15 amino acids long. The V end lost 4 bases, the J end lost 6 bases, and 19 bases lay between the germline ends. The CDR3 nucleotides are TGTGCCAGCAGTTCGAAGACGGCCCCTGTAGGCGAGCAGTACTTC. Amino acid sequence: CASSSKTAPVGEQYF.

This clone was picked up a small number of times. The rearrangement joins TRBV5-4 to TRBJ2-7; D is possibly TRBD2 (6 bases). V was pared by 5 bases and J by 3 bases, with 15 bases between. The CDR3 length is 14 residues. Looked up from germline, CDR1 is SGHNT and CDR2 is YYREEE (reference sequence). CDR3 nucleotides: TGTGCCAGCAGTAGAAAGGCCGGGAGCTACGAGCAGTACTTC. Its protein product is CASSRKAGSYEQYF.

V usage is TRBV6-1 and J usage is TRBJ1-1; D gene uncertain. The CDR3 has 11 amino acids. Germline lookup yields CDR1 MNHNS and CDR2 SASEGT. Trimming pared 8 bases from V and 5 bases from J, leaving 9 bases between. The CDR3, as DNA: TGTGCCAGCCAGCAGACTACTGAAGCTTTCTTT. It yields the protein CASQQTTEAFF.

CDR3 sequence: CASHRDIYEQYF. The CDR3 DNA is TGTGCCAGCCACCGGGACATATACGAGCAGTACTTC. The gene calls are TRBV28 and TRBJ2-7; weak D call: TRBD1 (6 bases). This CDR3 comprises 12 residues. CDR1 MDHEN and CDR2 SYDVKM come from the germline V gene. Deletions cut 8 bases from V and 4 bases from J, with 12 bases between.

CDR3 DNA: TGTGCCAGCAGCTTAACCGGGACAGCTGGCTACACCTTC. Amino acids: CASSLTGTAGYTF. The chain links TRBV7-3 to TRBJ1-2; 7 bases match TRBD1. Germline V CDR1 and CDR2: SGHTA, FQGTGA. This CDR3 has 13 residues. The J segment lost 7 bases and the V segment lost 0 bases, leaving 2 bases of the junction unmatched.

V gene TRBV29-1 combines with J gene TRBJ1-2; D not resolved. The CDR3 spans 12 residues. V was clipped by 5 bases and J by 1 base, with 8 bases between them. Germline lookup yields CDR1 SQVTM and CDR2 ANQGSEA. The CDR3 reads CSVSFLNYGYTF. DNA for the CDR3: TGCAGCGTTAGCTTCCTTAACTATGGCTACACCTTC. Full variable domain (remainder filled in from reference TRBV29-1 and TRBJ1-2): SAVISQKPSRDICQRGTSLTIQCQVDSQVTMMFWYRQQPGQSLTLIATANQGSEATYESGFVIDKFPISRPNLTFSTLTVSNMSPEDSSIYLCSVSFLNYGYTFGSGTRLTVV.